This TCR beta chain was captured by sequencing in a study of T-cell reconstitution after alpha-beta-depleted transplantation in children. CDR3 length equals 14 residues. Trimming took off 7 bases at V and 0 bases at J, with 13 bases between the two ends. Germline CDR1 and CDR2: MDHEN and SYDVKM. A TCRbeta library incorporating unique molecular identifiers was prepared. Each CDR3 protein is one row after TCRdb ran MiXCR on the PCR reads. The profile shows about 980,000 distinct CDR3 sequences, roughly 29% of them singletons. The clonotype was recovered from a boy under two years old who had a stem cell transplant for SCID, so the T cells may come from the graft donor. The sample here was PBMCs, mostly from graft donor cells, taken 360 days after TCRalphabeta/CD19-depleted stem cell transplant. The rearrangement links TRBV28 to TRBJ2-7, with D maybe TRBD1 (6 bases). CDR3 DNA sequence: TGTGCCAGCATTCGGTACAGGGTCTCCTACGAGCAGTACTTC. This sequence encodes CASIRYRVSYEQYF.